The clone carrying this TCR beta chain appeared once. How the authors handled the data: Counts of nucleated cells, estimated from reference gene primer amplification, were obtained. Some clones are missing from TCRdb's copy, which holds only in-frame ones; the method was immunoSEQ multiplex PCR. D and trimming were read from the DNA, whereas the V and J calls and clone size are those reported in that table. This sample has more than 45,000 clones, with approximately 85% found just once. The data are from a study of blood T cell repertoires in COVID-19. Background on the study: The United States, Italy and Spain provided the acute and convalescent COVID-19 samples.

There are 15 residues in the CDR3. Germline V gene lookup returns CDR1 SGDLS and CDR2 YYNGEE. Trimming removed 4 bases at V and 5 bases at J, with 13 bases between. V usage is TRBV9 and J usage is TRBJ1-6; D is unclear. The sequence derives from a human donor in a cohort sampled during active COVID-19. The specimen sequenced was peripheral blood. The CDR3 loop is CASSPRHLDNSPLHF. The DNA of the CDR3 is TGTGCCAGCAGCCCACGACACTTGGATAATTCACCCCTCCACTTT.